One sample yielded the 25 T cell receptor beta chains listed below, sequenced in a study. Tregs were sorted as CD4+CD25+CD127-/low cells. TCRdb passed the 5' RACE reads through MiXCR, listing each CDR3 protein once. The repertoire consists of more than 9,000 distinct CDR3 sequences, with roughly 15% occurring once and the leading ten covering roughly 3.8%. The sequenced sample was Tregs sorted from a lymph node. Source of these receptors: a female donor with breast cancer.

Ten or more counts support this clonotype. J is TRBJ2-3 and V is TRBV7-9; D is undetermined. The CDR3 is made up of 11 amino acids. From germline, CDR1 is SEHNR and CDR2 FQNEAQ (reference sequence). Trimming removed 3 bases from V and 4 bases from J, with 2 bases in between. CDR3 DNA sequence: TGTGCCAGCAGCTTGGCAGATACGCAGTATTTT. Its translation: CASSLADTQYF.

As regards this clonotype: A much bigger clone sits one base away, suggesting this may be a read error. The chain uses TRBV20-1 and TRBJ1-2; TRBD1 aligns across 8 bases. The CDR3 has 14 amino acids. Looked up from germline, CDR1 is DFQATT and CDR2 is SNEGSKA (reference sequence). With V trimmed by 7 bases and J by 4 bases, 11 bases remained unmatched. The CDR3 region is CSGYQGQVTYGYTF. The CDR3 bases are TGCAGTGGATATCAGGGACAGGTGACCTATGGCTACACCTTC.

By share, this clonotype ranks as medium-sized. The rearrangement links TRBV6-5 to TRBJ2-7; 8 bases are a match to TRBD1. The J segment lost 4 bases and the V segment lost 7 bases, leaving 12 bases of the junction unmatched. CDR1 is MNHEY and CDR2 is SVGAGI in the germline V gene. This CDR3 comprises 15 residues. The CDR3 DNA is TGTGCCAGCAAGTACTACCCCCAGGGGGCTTACGAGCAGTACTTC. Protein sequence: CASKYYPQGAYEQYF.

Worth noting for this clonotype: An end of the junction differs from the germline gene, which may be a read error. The chain has TRBV6-2 or TRBV6-3 and TRBJ1-6; D possibly corresponds to TRBD1 (6 bases). Germline assignment: CDR1 MNHEY and CDR2 SVGEGT. The CDR3 length is 13 residues. CDR3 residues: CASSYSTGGNIYF. The CDR3, as DNA: TGTGCCAGCAGTTACTCGACTGGGGGCAATATCTACTTT.

This clonotype has only a few counts. A much larger clone lies a single base off, so this may be a read error. As the CDR3 is not closed by the conserved phenylalanine or tryptophan, this likely results from a read error. CDR3 sequence reads: CASSLGVVGNQPQHL. DNA of the CDR3: TGTGCCAGCAGTCTCGGGGTTGTGGGGAATCAGCCCCAGCATCTT. The rearrangement uses TRBV6-6 and TRBJ1-5; D unresolved. With 5 bases removed from V and 4 bases from J, the gap between germline ends came to 15 bases. Germline CDR1 MNHNY, CDR2 SVGAGI (reference sequence). The CDR3 spans 15 residues.

The J gene is TRBJ2-3, the V gene TRBV5-6; 7 bases are a match to TRBD1. The CDR3 is 15 residues long. V gave up 4 bases and J gave up 0 bases; unmatched junction bases: 5. Per the germline V gene, CDR1 is SGHDT and CDR2 is YYEEEE. This CDR3 is CASSPTGASTDTQYF. CDR3 sequence (DNA): TGTGCCAGCAGCCCCACAGGGGCTAGCACAGATACGCAGTATTTT.

To note about this clonotype: Possible read error: a much larger clone is one base away. V and J are TRBV5-1 and TRBJ1-5; the D gene is possibly TRBD1 (5 bases). CDR1 is SGHRS, CDR2 YFSETQ, per germline. The CDR3 is 13 residues long. V gave up 7 bases and J gave up 4 bases, with 12 bases separating them. The CDR3 DNA reads TGCGCCAGCGGCTCCGGGGGAAATCAGCCCCAGCATTTT. Amino acids: CASGSGGNQPQHF. Based on the CDR3 plus reference TRBV5-1 and TRBJ1-5, the full variable domain is KAGVTQTPRYLIKTRGQQVTLSCSPISGHRSVSWYQQTPGQGLQFLFEYFSETQRNKGNFPGRFSGRQFSNSRSEMNVSTLELGDSALYLCASGSGGNQPQHFGDGTRLSIL.

This clonotype has at least ten counts. The gene calls are TRBV2 and TRBJ1-1; TRBD1 aligns across 7 bases. The J segment lost 8 bases and the V segment lost 5 bases, leaving 11 bases of the junction unmatched. The CDR3 is made up of 14 amino acids. Germline assignment: CDR1 SNHLY and CDR2 FYNNEI. The CDR3 nucleotides read TGTGCCAGCAGTTATGACAGGGCACCACCCGAAGCTTTCTTT. Translation gives CASSYDRAPPEAFF. Filled out from reference TRBV2 and TRBJ1-1, the complete variable domain reads EPEVTQTPSHQVTQMGQEVILRCVPISNHLYFYWYRQILGQKVEFLVSFYNNEISEKSEIFDDQFSVERPDGSNFTLKIRSTKLEDSAMYFCASSYDRAPPEAFFGQGTRLTVV.

This clonotype was seen more than once but under ten times. The chain carries TRBV5-1 and TRBJ2-5; 14 bases match TRBD2. Unmatched junction bases numbered 6, after V lost 4 bases and J lost 4 bases. CDR3 length: 16 amino acids. Germline CDR1 and CDR2: SGHRS and YFSETQ. DNA for the CDR3: TGCGCCAGCAGCCCGAGACTAGCGGGAGGGCTAGAGACCCAGTACTTC. It codes for CASSPRLAGGLETQYF.

This clonotype was observed many times. The V gene is TRBV30, the J gene TRBJ2-7; 10 nucleotides agree with TRBD1. The V and J ends lost 7 bases and 2 bases, in that order; junction bases with no gene match: 2. Germline V gene lookup returns CDR1 GTSNPN and CDR2 SVGIG (reference sequence). This CDR3 has 12 residues. The CDR3 here is CASGQGAYEQYF. The CDR3 DNA sequence: TGTGCCTCAGGACAGGGGGCCTACGAGCAGTACTTC.

This clonotype was detected ten times or more. A read error may account for a junction end that differs from germline. The chain carries TRBV12-3 or TRBV12-4 and TRBJ1-1, with a possible D match to TRBD1 (5 bases). This CDR3 contains 18 residues. The CDR3, as DNA: TGTGCCGGCAGCGAAATAGGGGAACTCTTTGTGGGGAACACTGAAGCTTTCTTT. It yields the protein CAGSEIGELFVGNTEAFF.

This clonotype is medium-sized. The chain has TRBV29-1 and TRBJ2-1; possibly TRBD1 or TRBD2 for D (6 bases each). V lost 3 bases and J 2 bases, leaving 11 bases between the germline ends. CDR1 and CDR2 from the germline V gene are SQVTM and ANQGSEA. The CDR3 loop spans 14 amino acids. CDR3: CSVDSGATYNEQFF. For the CDR3, the DNA is TGCAGCGTTGATTCGGGGGCAACCTACAATGAGCAGTTCTTC.

This clonotype is classed as medium-sized. This chain connects TRBV5-1 to TRBJ2-2; weak D call: TRBD1 (5 bases). The V end lost 2 bases, the J end lost 7 bases, and 6 bases lay between the germline ends. The CDR3 consists of 12 residues. Per germline, CDR1 SGHRS and CDR2 YFSETQ. The CDR3 coding sequence is TGCGCCAGCAGCTTACAGGTCGGGGAGCTGTTTTTT. It encodes CASSLQVGELFF. The full variable domain, its missing parts supplied by reference TRBV5-1 and TRBJ2-2, is KAGVTQTPRYLIKTRGQQVTLSCSPISGHRSVSWYQQTPGQGLQFLFEYFSETQRNKGNFPGRFSGRQFSNSRSEMNVSTLELGDSALYLCASSLQVGELFFGEGSRLTVL.

The table lists this clonotype with many counts. The rearrangement uses TRBV15 and TRBJ2-1; no clear D. Trimming took off 7 bases at V and 4 bases at J, with 11 bases between the two ends. The CDR3 loop spans 13 amino acids. The germline V gene encodes CDR1 LNHNV and CDR2 YYDKDF (reference sequence). CDR3 DNA: TGTGCCACCATGGTAGTTGGGTACAATGAGCAGTTCTTC. It encodes CATMVVGYNEQFF.

This clonotype was picked up a small number of times. One base away lies a much larger clone, so this may be a sequencing read error. This chain links TRBV6-6 with TRBJ1-6; D call uncertain. The germline gives CDR1 MNHNY, CDR2 SVGAGI (reference sequence). There are 15 residues in the CDR3. CDR3 sequence reads: CASSYSTAGVLPLRF. The CDR3 DNA follows: TGTGCCAGCAGTTACTCGACGGCCGGAGTTTTGCCCCTCCGCTTT.

Turning to this clonotype: Since a much larger clone is just one base distant, this may be a read error. The gene calls are TRBV7-2 and TRBJ2-2; D is undetermined. CDR1 and CDR2 (germline): SGHTA, FQGNSA. The germline V and J ends were trimmed by 4 bases and 6 bases, with 12 bases remaining between them. The CDR3 is 14 residues long. The CDR3 here is CASSYESYAGELFF. The CDR3 nucleotides read TGTGCCAGCAGCTACGAGAGCTACGCCGGGGAGCTGTTTTTT.

As to this clonotype: This may come from a read error, since a much larger clone is one base off. The chain employs TRBV20-1 and TRBJ1-1; D is unclear. V lost 6 bases and J lost 6, with 11 bases in between. The CDR3 is 11 amino acids. Germline CDR1 and CDR2: DFQATT and SNEGSKA (reference sequence). This CDR3 is CSAPQNAEAFF. CDR3 in DNA: TGCAGTGCCCCACAAAACGCTGAAGCTTTCTTT.

About this clonotype: A clone one base away is much larger, so this may be a read error. This chain joins TRBV7-9 and TRBJ2-1; D possibly uses TRBD1 or TRBD2 (5 bases each). Germline-derived CDR1 and CDR2 are SEHNR and FQNEAQ (reference sequence). CDR3 length: 16 amino acids. DNA of the CDR3: TGTGCCAGCAGCCCCCCCGTAGAGAGGGGTACCGATGAGCAGTCCTTC. This codes for CASSPPVERGTDEQSF.

Ten or more counts support this clonotype. V and J are TRBV5-1 and TRBJ2-1; 9 bases match TRBD2. Germline V gene lookup returns CDR1 SGHRS and CDR2 YFSETQ. V trimming: 2 bases; J trimming: 9 bases; junction bases outside the gene matches: 12. The CDR3 extends over 16 amino acids. As DNA, the CDR3 is TGCGCCAGCAGCTTTTATGGCGGGAGGGCCCCTACTGAGCAGTTCTTC. Amino acids: CASSFYGGRAPTEQFF.

The DNA for the CDR3 is TGTGCCAGCAGACCCATCGACAGGGGGAGGTCTGAAGCTTTCTTT. Protein product: CASRPIDRGRSEAFF. The V and J genes are TRBV12-3 or TRBV12-4 and TRBJ1-1; 9 nucleotides line up with TRBD1. The V gene end was trimmed by 6 bases and the J gene end by 6 bases; junction bases not matched to a gene: 11. CDR3 length: 15 amino acids.

This clonotype has a count of ten or more. The rearrangement joins TRBV2 to TRBJ2-7; D remains unclear. The V end lost 1 base, the J end lost 0 bases, and 10 bases lay between the germline ends. This CDR3 region has 15 residues. Per germline, CDR1 SNHLY and CDR2 FYNNEI. CDR3 region: CASSEGWPGSYEQYF. CDR3 nucleotide sequence: TGTGCCAGCAGTGAAGGGTGGCCCGGCTCCTACGAGCAGTACTTC. The full variable domain, rest sourced from reference TRBV2 and TRBJ2-7, is EPEVTQTPSHQVTQMGQEVILRCVPISNHLYFYWYRQILGQKVEFLVSFYNNEISEKSEIFDDQFSVERPDGSNFTLKIRSTKLEDSAMYFCASSEGWPGSYEQYFGPGTRLTVT.

The V gene is TRBV5-5, the J gene TRBJ2-7; tentative D call: TRBD2 (6 bases). V was cut by 5 bases and J by 5 bases, with 17 bases left in between. Germline V gene data show CDR1 as SGHKS and CDR2 as YYEKEE (reference sequence). The length of the CDR3 is 14 residues. The chain's CDR3 is CASSPGVRIDEQYF. The CDR3 region has the DNA TGTGCCAGCAGTCCGGGGGTTCGGATCGACGAGCAGTACTTC.

As concerns this clonotype: This clone may be a read error of a much larger clone one base away. This chain links TRBV7-8 with TRBJ1-3; no clear D. The CDR3 is 15 amino acids. Germline V CDR1 and CDR2: SGHVS, FQNEAQ. The V end was cut by 5 bases, the J end by 3 bases, with 14 bases between. CDR3 nucleotide sequence: TGTGCCAGCAGCCAGTGGTACAGATTTGGAAACACCATATATTTT. Amino acids: CASSQWYRFGNTIYF.

This clonotype was seen repeatedly, ten times or more. With a much larger clone just one base away, this may be a read error. The chain combines TRBV10-2 with TRBJ2-2, with D possibly matching TRBD2 (6 bases). This CDR3 spans 15 amino acids. The germline CDR1 and CDR2 sequences are WSHSY and SAAADI. Trimming shortened V by 5 bases and J by 4 bases, and 14 bases separated the two germline ends. The CDR3 reads CASSPAGRLTGELFF. CDR3 bases: TGCGCCAGCAGTCCCGCGGGGAGGCTCACCGGGGAGCTGTTTTTT.

As to this clonotype: This may stem from a read error, because a much larger clone lies one nucleotide away. V and J are TRBV4-1 and TRBJ1-5; unclear D gene. Germline lookup yields CDR1 MGHRA and CDR2 YSYEKL. CDR3 size: 16 residues. The CDR3 spells CVSSQTQTRSSQPQHF. The CDR3 coding sequence is TGCGTCAGCAGCCAGACCCAGACACGATCTAGCCAGCCCCAGCATTTT.